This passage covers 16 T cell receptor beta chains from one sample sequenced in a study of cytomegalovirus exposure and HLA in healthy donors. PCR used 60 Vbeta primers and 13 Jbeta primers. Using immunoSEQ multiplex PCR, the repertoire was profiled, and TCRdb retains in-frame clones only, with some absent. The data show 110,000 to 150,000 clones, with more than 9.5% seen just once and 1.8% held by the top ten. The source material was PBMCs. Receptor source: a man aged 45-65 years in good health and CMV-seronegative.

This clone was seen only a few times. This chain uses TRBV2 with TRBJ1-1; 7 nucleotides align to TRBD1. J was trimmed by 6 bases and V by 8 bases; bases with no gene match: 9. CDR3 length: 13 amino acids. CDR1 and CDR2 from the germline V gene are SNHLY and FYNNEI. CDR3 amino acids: CASCEQGIAEAFF. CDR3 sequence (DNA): TGTGCCAGCTGCGAACAGGGGATTGCTGAAGCTTTCTTT.

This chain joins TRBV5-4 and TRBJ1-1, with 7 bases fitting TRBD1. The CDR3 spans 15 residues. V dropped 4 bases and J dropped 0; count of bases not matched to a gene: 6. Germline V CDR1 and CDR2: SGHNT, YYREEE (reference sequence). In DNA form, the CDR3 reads TGTGCCAGCAGCGTAGGACAGGAAGTGAACACTGAAGCTTTCTTT. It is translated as CASSVGQEVNTEAFF.

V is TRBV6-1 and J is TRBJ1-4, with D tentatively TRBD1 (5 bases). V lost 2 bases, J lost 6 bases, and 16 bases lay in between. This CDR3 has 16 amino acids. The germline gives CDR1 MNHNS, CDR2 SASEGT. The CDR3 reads CASSELMEKGDEKLFF. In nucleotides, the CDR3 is TGTGCCAGCAGTGAATTAATGGAGAAAGGGGATGAAAAACTGTTTTTT.

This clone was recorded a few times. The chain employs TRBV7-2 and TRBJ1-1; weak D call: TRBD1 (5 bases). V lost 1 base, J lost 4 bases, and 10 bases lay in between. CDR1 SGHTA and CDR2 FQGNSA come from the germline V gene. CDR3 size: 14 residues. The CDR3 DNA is TGTGCCAGCAGCTTAGGGGTGGGGGGCACTGAAGCTTTCTTT. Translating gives CASSLGVGGTEAFF.

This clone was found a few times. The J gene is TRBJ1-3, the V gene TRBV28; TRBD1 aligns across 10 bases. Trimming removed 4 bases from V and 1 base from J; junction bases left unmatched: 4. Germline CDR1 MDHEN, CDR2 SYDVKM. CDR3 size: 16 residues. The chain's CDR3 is CASSYWTGGSGNTIYF. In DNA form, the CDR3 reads TGTGCCAGCAGTTACTGGACAGGGGGGTCTGGAAACACCATATATTTT.

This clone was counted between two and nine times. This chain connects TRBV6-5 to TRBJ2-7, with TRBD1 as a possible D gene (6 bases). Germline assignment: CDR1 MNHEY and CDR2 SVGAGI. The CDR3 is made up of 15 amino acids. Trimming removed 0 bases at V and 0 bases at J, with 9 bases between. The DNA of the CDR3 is TGTGCCAGCAGTTACTCGTGGGGGCCCTCCTACGAGCAGTACTTC. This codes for CASSYSWGPSYEQYF.

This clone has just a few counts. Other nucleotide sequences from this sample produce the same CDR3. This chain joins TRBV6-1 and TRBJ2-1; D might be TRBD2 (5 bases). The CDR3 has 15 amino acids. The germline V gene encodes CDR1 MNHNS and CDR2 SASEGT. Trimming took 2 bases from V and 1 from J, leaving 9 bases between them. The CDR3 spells CASSELAGSYNEQFF. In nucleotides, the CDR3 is TGTGCCAGCAGTGAACTAGCTGGGTCCTACAATGAGCAGTTCTTC.

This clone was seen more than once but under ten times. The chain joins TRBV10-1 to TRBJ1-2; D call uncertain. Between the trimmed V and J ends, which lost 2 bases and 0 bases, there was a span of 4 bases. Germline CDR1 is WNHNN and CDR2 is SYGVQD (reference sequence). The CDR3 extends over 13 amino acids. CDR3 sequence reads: CASSETANYGYTF. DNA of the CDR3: TGCGCCAGCAGTGAGACAGCTAACTATGGCTACACCTTC.

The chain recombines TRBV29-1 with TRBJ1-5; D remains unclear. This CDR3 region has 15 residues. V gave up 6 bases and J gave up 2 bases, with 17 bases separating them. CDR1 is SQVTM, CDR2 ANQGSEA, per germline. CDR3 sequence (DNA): TGCAGCGTCGCGGAGTCCTTCCGGGGCAATCAGCCCCAGCATTTT. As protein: CSVAESFRGNQPQHF. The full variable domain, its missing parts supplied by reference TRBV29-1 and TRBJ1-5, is SAVISQKPSRDICQRGTSLTIQCQVDSQVTMMFWYRQQPGQSLTLIATANQGSEATYESGFVIDKFPISRPNLTFSTLTVSNMSPEDSSIYLCSVAESFRGNQPQHFGDGTRLSIL.

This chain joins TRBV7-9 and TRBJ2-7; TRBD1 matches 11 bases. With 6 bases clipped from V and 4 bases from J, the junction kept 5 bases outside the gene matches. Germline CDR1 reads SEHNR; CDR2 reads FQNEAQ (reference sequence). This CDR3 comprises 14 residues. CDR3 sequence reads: CASRLGQGAYEQYF. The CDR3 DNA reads TGTGCCAGCAGACTAGGACAGGGGGCTTACGAGCAGTACTTC.

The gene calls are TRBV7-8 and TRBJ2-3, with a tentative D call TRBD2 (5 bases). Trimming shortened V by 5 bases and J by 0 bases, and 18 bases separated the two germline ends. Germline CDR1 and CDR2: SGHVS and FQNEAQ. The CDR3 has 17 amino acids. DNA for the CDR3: TGTGCCAGCAGCCCAAGAGGGAAAATTGTTAGCACAGATACGCAGTATTTT. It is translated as CASSPRGKIVSTDTQYF.

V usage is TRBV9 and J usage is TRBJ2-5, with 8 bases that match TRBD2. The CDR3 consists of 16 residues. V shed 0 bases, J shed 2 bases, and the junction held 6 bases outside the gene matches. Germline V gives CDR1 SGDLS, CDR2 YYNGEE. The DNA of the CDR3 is TGTGCCAGCAGCGTAGAAGGGACTAGTGGTCAAGAGACCCAGTACTTC. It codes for CASSVEGTSGQETQYF.

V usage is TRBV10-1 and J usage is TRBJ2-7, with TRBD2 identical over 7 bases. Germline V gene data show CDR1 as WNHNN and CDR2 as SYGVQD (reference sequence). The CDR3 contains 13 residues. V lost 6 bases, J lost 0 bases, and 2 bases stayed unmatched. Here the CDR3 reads CASSPGGSYEQYF. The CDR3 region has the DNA TGCGCCAGCAGCCCGGGGGGCTCCTACGAGCAGTACTTC.

CDR3 sequence: CASSPTLQDKTYEQYF. CDR3 coding DNA: TGTGCCAGCAGCCCGACCCTACAGGACAAAACCTACGAGCAGTACTTC. The chain is built from TRBV21-1 and TRBJ2-7; the DNA was not compared with TRBD1, the D call given in the table. TRBV21-1 is assigned pseudogene status. The CDR3 is made up of 16 amino acids.

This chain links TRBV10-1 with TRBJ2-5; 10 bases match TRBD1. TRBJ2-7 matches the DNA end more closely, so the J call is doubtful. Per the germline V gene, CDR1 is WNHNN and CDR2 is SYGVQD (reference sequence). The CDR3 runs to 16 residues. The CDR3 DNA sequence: TGCGCCAGTACCCCGGGACAGGGGAGTGTAAGCGACGAGCAGTACTTC. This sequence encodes CASTPGQGSVSDEQYF.

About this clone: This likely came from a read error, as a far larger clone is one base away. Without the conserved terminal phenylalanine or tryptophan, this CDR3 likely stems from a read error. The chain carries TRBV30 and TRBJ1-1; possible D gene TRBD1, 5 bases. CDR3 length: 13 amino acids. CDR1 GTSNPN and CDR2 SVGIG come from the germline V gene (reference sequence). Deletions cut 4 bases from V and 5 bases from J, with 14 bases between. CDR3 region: CAWIRVGGTEAFL. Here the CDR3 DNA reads TGTGCCTGGATACGGGTCGGGGGGACTGAAGCTTTCTTG.